The present T cell receptor (beta chain) was sequenced within a study of technical replicates of blood from a few donors. The CDR3 totals 13 residues. Germline V gene data show CDR1 as SGHAT and CDR2 as FQNNGV. V gave up 3 bases and J gave up 7 bases, with 9 bases separating them. The assay was immunoSEQ multiplex PCR, and TCRdb's table has in-frame clones only and misses some. The table includes 65,000 to 90,000 clones, about 94% detected once. This TCR was recovered from a human donor in good health. The sample was T cells isolated from PBMCs. The chain carries TRBV11-2 and TRBJ2-2, with a possible D match to TRBD2 (5 bases). CDR3 bases: TGTGCCAGCAGCTTGTACGGGAACGGGGAGCTGTTTTTT. This translates into CASSLYGNGELFF.